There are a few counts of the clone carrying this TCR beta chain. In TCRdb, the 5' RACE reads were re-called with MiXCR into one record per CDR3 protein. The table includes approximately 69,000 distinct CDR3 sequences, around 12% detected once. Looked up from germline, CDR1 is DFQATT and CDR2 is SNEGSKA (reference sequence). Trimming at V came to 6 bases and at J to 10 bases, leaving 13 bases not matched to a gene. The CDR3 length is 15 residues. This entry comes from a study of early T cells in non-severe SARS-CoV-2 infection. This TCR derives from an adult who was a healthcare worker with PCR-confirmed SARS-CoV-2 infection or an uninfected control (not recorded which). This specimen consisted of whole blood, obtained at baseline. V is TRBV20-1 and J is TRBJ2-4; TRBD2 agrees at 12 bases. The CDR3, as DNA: TGCAGTGCCCTCGACCGGCTAGCGGGGGGGCCAATTCAGTACTTC. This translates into CSALDRLAGGPIQYF.